This T cell receptor beta chain was captured in a study of blood T cell repertoires in COVID-19. Study at large: Samples came from the United States, Italy and Spain, spanning acute and convalescent COVID-19.

TCRdb keeps only in-frame clones here, not all; method: immunoSEQ multiplex PCR. Here the sample spans around 53,000 clones, roughly 90% being singletons. Trimming took off 4 bases at V and 6 bases at J, with 15 bases between the two ends. This CDR3 is built from 14 residues. Germline loops: CDR1 MNHEY, CDR2 SVGAGI. The sequenced sample was peripheral blood. The sequence came from a human donor in a cohort sampled during active COVID-19. The chain employs TRBV6-5 and TRBJ1-1, with D possibly matching TRBD1 (5 bases). The CDR3 sequence is CASSLYQGSPEAFF. CDR3 DNA sequence: TGTGCCAGCAGTTTATACCAGGGCTCCCCTGAAGCTTTCTTT.